The 24 T cell receptor beta chains below all came from one sample that was sequenced in a study of regulatory T cells in long-lasting Graves disease. Building the TCR beta libraries relied on iRepertoire HTBI primers, and CDR3 regions underwent Arm-PCR. One entry per CDR3 protein, called by TCRdb with MiXCR from the multiplex PCR reads. The sample yields some 410,000 distinct CDR3 sequences, over 15% seen once. Time point here: newly diagnosed GD, antithyroid drugs for less than 3 months. The TCR library was made from RNA extracted from PBMCs. Separately, the same data were catalogued under a study of T cells in Graves' hyperthyroidism and ophthalmopathy.

The starting material was peripheral blood mononuclear cells (PBMCs), obtained at new diagnosis, from a patient treated with antithyroid drugs. These TCRs come from a young woman with Graves disease.

The sample holds many counts of this clonotype. The chain joins TRBV28 to TRBJ2-1; D possibly corresponds to TRBD2 (7 bases). V was pared by 6 bases and J by 4 bases, with 19 bases between. This CDR3 has 16 amino acids. Germline CDR1 MDHEN, CDR2 SYDVKM. Here the CDR3 DNA reads TGTGCCAGCAGGGGGTTTGGGGGGGGGACATACAATGAGCAGTTCTTC. The encoded protein is CASRGFGGGTYNEQFF.

This chain uses TRBV7-9 with TRBJ1-2; 10 nucleotides line up with TRBD1. V was pared by 2 bases and J by 2 bases, with 8 bases of the junction left unmatched. Germline loops: CDR1 SEHNR, CDR2 FQNEAQ (reference sequence). The CDR3 runs to 17 residues. In nucleotides, the CDR3 is TGTGCCAGCAGCTTAAAAGCCGGGACAGGGGTCAACTATGGCTACACCTTC. The encoded protein is CASSLKAGTGVNYGYTF.

The chain joins TRBV15 to TRBJ1-1; no reliable D call. V lost 0 bases to trimming and J lost 1 base, with 3 bases between them. The CDR3 totals 13 residues. Germline CDR1 is LNHNV and CDR2 is YYDKDF (reference sequence). DNA for the CDR3: TGTGCCACCAGCAGAGATAAGAACACTGAAGCTTTCTTT. It yields the protein CATSRDKNTEAFF. The whole variable domain, remainder taken from reference TRBV15 and TRBJ1-1, is DAMVIQNPRYQVTQFGKPVTLSCSQTLNHNVMYWYQQKSSQAPKLLFHYYDKDFNNEADTPDNFQSRRPNTSFCFLDIRSPGLGDTAMYLCATSRDKNTEAFFGQGTRLTVV.

This clonotype turned up a few times. The chain combines TRBV30 with TRBJ1-5; a possible D gene is TRBD1 (5 bases). The CDR3 sequence is 14 residues long. Germline lookup yields CDR1 GTSNPN and CDR2 SVGIG (reference sequence). Deletions cut 5 bases from V and 1 base from J, with 12 bases between. CDR3 loop: CAWSGPSSNQPQHF. The CDR3, as DNA: TGTGCCTGGTCAGGGCCCTCGAGCAATCAGCCCCAGCATTTT.

This clonotype was seen at least ten times. Written as DNA, the CDR3 is TGCAGTGCTAGTCCCTCAAAAAGCGGGAGGGTGTGGGAGCAGTACTTC. Translating gives CSASPSKSGRVWEQYF. The chain has TRBV20-1 and TRBJ2-7, with 10 bases aligning to TRBD2. This CDR3 is built from 16 residues. The trim removed 3 bases at V and 7 bases at J, leaving 15 bases unmatched. The V gene's germline CDR1 is DFQATT and CDR2 SNEGSKA (reference sequence).

This clonotype has a count of ten or more. This chain's CDR3 is CASSLTTPRTGYGYTF. The CDR3 DNA reads as TGTGCCAGCAGCTTAACCACCCCAAGGACAGGGTACGGCTACACCTTC. The chain recombines TRBV7-8 with TRBJ1-2; 8 nucleotides align to TRBD1. Losses at the gene ends were 2 bases for V and 8 bases for J; bases not matched to a gene: 13. This CDR3 contains 16 residues. Looked up from germline, CDR1 is SGHVS and CDR2 is FQNEAQ. Filled out from reference TRBV7-8 and TRBJ1-2, the complete variable domain reads GAGVSQSPRYKVAKRGQDVALRCDPISGHVSLFWYQQALGQGPEFLTYFQNEAQLDKSGLPSDRFFAERPEGSVSTLKIQRTQQEDSAVYLCASSLTTPRTGYGYTFGSGTRLTVV.

Many counts were recorded for this clonotype. This chain connects TRBV10-3 to TRBJ2-3, with D possibly matching TRBD2 (6 bases). V lost 4 bases and J 3 bases, leaving 11 bases between the germline ends. Germline loops: CDR1 ENHRY, CDR2 SYGVKD. The CDR3 totals 14 residues. The CDR3 region is CAISAGVGTDTQYF. CDR3 in DNA: TGTGCCATCAGTGCGGGAGTGGGAACAGATACGCAGTATTTT.

Only a few counts were recorded for this clonotype. The V and J genes are TRBV28 and TRBJ1-5; 10 nucleotides agree with TRBD1. The CDR3 covers 15 residues. Germline lookup yields CDR1 MDHEN and CDR2 SYDVKM. The junction had 13 bases not matched to a gene; V was cut back by 10 bases and J by 7 bases. CDR3 amino acids: CATVTRTGGVQPQHF. The CDR3 nucleotides are TGTGCCACCGTCACAAGGACAGGGGGTGTGCAGCCCCAGCATTTT. The complete variable domain, with remaining parts taken from reference TRBV28 and TRBJ1-5, reads DVKVTQSSRYLVKRTGEKVFLECVQDMDHENMFWYRQDPGLGLRLIYFSYDVKMKEKGDIPEGYSVSREKKERFSLILESASTNQTSMYLCATVTRTGGVQPQHFGDGTRLSIL.

This chain uses TRBV28 with TRBJ2-1; D could derive from TRBD1 or TRBD2 (7 bases each). Trimming stripped 6 bases from V and 6 bases from J, with 24 bases between. Germline V gives CDR1 MDHEN, CDR2 SYDVKM. CDR3 length equals 17 residues. In nucleotides, the CDR3 is TGTGCCAGCAGCGACCTACGGGGAGGGGGCGAAGGCAATGAGCAGTTCTTC. Protein product: CASSDLRGGGEGNEQFF.

This clonotype was detected ten times or more. The gene calls are TRBV20-1 and TRBJ2-7; the D call may be TRBD1 or TRBD2 (5 bases each). Germline loops: CDR1 DFQATT, CDR2 SNEGSKA (reference sequence). Trimming left V 3 bases short and J 0 bases short, with 18 bases between. The CDR3 spans 16 residues. CDR3 DNA sequence: TGCAGTGCTAGGAATTCGGGACGGCTGGGCTCCTACGAGCAGTACTTC. Protein: CSARNSGRLGSYEQYF.

The chain recombines TRBV4-2 with TRBJ2-7; D possibly corresponds to TRBD2 (6 bases). In germline, CDR1 is LGHNA, CDR2 YNFKEQ. CDR3 length equals 15 residues. Trimming removed 1 base at V and 1 base at J, with 11 bases between. CDR3 amino acids: CASSQAQGGSYEQYF. The CDR3 nucleotides read TGTGCCAGCAGCCAAGCTCAAGGAGGGTCCTACGAGCAGTACTTC.

This clonotype appeared a few times. This CDR3 fails to terminate in the conserved phenylalanine or tryptophan, so it likely reflects a read error. This chain uses TRBV20-1 with TRBJ1-5; D might be TRBD1 (5 bases). The V and J ends lost 1 base and 0 bases respectively, with 13 bases between them. The CDR3 extends over 16 amino acids. Germline loops: CDR1 DFQATT, CDR2 SNEGSKA (reference sequence). In nucleotides, the CDR3 is TGCAGTGCTAGAGCGGACATGACCTATAGCAATCAGCCCCAGCATGTT. It specifies CSARADMTYSNQPQHV.

The rearrangement uses TRBV5-1 and TRBJ2-5; 9 bases fit TRBD1. With V trimmed by 4 bases and J by 3 bases, 10 bases remained unmatched. CDR3 length: 16 residues. Germline V gene data show CDR1 as SGHRS and CDR2 as YFSETQ. The DNA of the CDR3 is TGCGCCAGCAGCCAATCAGACAGGGGGAGCGAAGAGACCCAGTACTTC. Its protein is CASSQSDRGSEETQYF.

This clonotype was counted many times. V is TRBV18 and J is TRBJ2-3; 8 bases are a match to TRBD1. V lost 4 bases, J lost 2 bases, and 5 bases stayed unmatched. Germline V gene data show CDR1 as KGHSH and CDR2 as LQKENI. The CDR3 consists of 15 residues. The CDR3 here is CASSRQGSNTDTQYF. Here the CDR3 DNA reads TGTGCCAGCTCACGACAGGGGAGTAACACAGATACGCAGTATTTT. The full variable domain, its missing parts supplied by reference TRBV18 and TRBJ2-3, is NAGVMQNPRHLVRRRGQEARLRCSPMKGHSHVYWYRQLPEEGLKFMVYLQKENIIDESGMPKERFSAEFPKEGPSILRIQQVVRGDSAAYFCASSRQGSNTDTQYFGPGTRLTVL.

This clonotype was detected many times. This chain links TRBV18 with TRBJ1-1; 11 bases align to TRBD1. Germline CDR1 KGHSH, CDR2 LQKENI. This CDR3 is 16 amino acids long. J lost 2 bases, V lost 3 bases, and 5 bases had no gene match. The CDR3 loop is CASSPRDRGTNTEAFF. The CDR3 DNA is TGTGCCAGCTCACCTCGGGACAGGGGGACAAACACTGAAGCTTTCTTT.

This clonotype was counted a few times. The rearrangement uses TRBV27 and TRBJ1-6; maybe TRBD1 (6 bases). Germline V gene data show CDR1 as MNHEY and CDR2 as SMNVEV (reference sequence). There are 14 residues in the CDR3. V was clipped by 3 bases and J by 6 bases, with 9 bases between them. CDR3 sequence: CASSFGQLNSPLHF. CDR3 sequence (DNA): TGTGCCAGCAGTTTTGGACAGCTTAATTCACCCCTCCACTTT.

This clonotype was counted many times. This chain joins TRBV28 and TRBJ2-7; 7 bases fit TRBD2. Germline-derived CDR1 and CDR2 are MDHEN and SYDVKM. The junction had 3 bases not matched to a gene; V was cut back by 3 bases and J by 4 bases. The CDR3 sequence is 13 residues long. The CDR3 spells CASSFWGGYEQYF. Written as DNA, the CDR3 is TGTGCCAGCAGTTTCTGGGGAGGGTACGAGCAGTACTTC.

This clonotype was recorded many times. The chain employs TRBV4-1 and TRBJ2-5, with a tentative D call TRBD2 (7 bases). Germline-derived CDR1 and CDR2 are MGHRA and YSYEKL. V was trimmed by 3 bases and J by 5 bases, leaving 16 bases between them. The CDR3 length is 15 residues. CDR3 sequence (DNA): TGCGCCAGCAGCCATTCCGACGGGGGGCGGGAGACCCAGTACTTC. Protein sequence: CASSHSDGGRETQYF.

This clonotype was recorded many times. V gene TRBV6-2 or TRBV6-3 combines with J gene TRBJ2-1; TRBD1 aligns across 7 bases. V lost 5 bases to trimming and J lost 5 bases; unmatched junction nucleotides: 6. The CDR3 is made up of 14 amino acids. The germline gives CDR1 MNHEY, CDR2 SVGEGT. In DNA, the CDR3 is TGTGCCAGCAGTCTAAGGGGGCCGCACAATGAGCAGTTCTTC. Translation: CASSLRGPHNEQFF.

This clonotype occurred once. The rearrangement joins TRBV20-1 to TRBJ2-7; 7 nucleotides line up with TRBD2. V lost 2 bases and J lost 0; bases outside the gene matches: 7. This CDR3 has 15 amino acids. The germline V gene has CDR1 DFQATT and CDR2 SNEGSKA (reference sequence). The CDR3 loop is CSARLTSPNSYEQYF. CDR3 DNA sequence: TGCAGTGCTAGATTGACTAGCCCAAACTCCTACGAGCAGTACTTC.

The V gene is TRBV19, the J gene TRBJ2-2; D is possibly TRBD1 (6 bases). Trimming took off 9 bases at V and 4 bases at J, with 15 bases between the two ends. The CDR3 is 14 amino acids. Germline V gene sequence: CDR1 LNHDA, CDR2 SQIVND (reference sequence). The CDR3 DNA is TGTGCCAGCAGCCCCCTAGGGGGCACCGGGGAGCTGTTTTTT. It codes for CASSPLGGTGELFF.

The rearrangement uses TRBV10-3 and TRBJ2-3, with TRBD2 identical over 12 bases. The germline CDR1 and CDR2 sequences are ENHRY and SYGVKD. CDR3 length: 16 residues. Trimming cost V 0 bases and J 6 bases; bases outside gene matches: 4. The CDR3 reads CAISESTSGSPDTQYF. CDR3 nucleotide sequence: TGTGCCATCAGTGAGTCGACTAGCGGGAGCCCCGATACGCAGTATTTT.

This clonotype was seen at least ten times. The gene calls are TRBV15 and TRBJ2-2, with 10 bases that match TRBD2. The V and J ends lost 2 bases and 2 bases, in that order; junction bases with no gene match: 2. The CDR3 is made up of 16 amino acids. CDR1 and CDR2 from the germline V gene are LNHNV and YYDKDF (reference sequence). In DNA form, the CDR3 reads TGTGCCACCAGCAGACCTAGCGGGGGAAACACCGGGGAGCTGTTTTTT. The encoded protein is CATSRPSGGNTGELFF.

Many counts were recorded for this clonotype. V is TRBV20-1 and J is TRBJ2-5, with 9 bases fitting TRBD2. This CDR3 is built from 18 residues. Germline V gene lookup returns CDR1 DFQATT and CDR2 SNEGSKA (reference sequence). After removal of 0 bases from V and 1 base from J, the junction contained 12 bases not matched to a gene. The CDR3 nucleotides are TGCAGTGCTAGAGATGAGTTCGGCGGGAGGGCTTCCCAAGAGACCCAGTACTTC. Protein product: CSARDEFGGRASQETQYF.